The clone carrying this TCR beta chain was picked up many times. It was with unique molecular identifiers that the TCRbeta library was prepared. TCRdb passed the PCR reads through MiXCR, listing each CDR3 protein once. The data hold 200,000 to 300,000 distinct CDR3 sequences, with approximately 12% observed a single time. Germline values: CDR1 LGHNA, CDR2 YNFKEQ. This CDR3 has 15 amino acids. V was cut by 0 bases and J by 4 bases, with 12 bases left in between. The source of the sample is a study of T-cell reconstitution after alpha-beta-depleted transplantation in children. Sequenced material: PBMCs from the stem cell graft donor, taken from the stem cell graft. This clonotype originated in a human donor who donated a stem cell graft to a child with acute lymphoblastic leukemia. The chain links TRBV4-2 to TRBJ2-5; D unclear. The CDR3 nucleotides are TGTGCCAGCAGCCAAGATTTAGCAGCGCGAGAGACCCAGTACTTC. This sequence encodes CASSQDLAARETQYF.